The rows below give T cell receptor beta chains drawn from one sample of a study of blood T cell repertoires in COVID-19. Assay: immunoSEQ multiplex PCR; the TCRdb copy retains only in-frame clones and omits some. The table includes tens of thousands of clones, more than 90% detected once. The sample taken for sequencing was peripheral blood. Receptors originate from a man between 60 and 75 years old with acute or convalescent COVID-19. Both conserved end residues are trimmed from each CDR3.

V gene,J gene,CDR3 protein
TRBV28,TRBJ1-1,ASSLFDRGFGTEAF
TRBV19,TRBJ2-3,ASSVEVLTDTQY
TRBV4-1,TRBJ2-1,ASSQPYRNEQF
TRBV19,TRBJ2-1,ASRISGTVDEQF
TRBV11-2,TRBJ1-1,ASSGLRGRDTEAF
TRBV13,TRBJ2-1,ASSLRISGGSEQF
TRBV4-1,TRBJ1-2,ASSQAGLNYGYT
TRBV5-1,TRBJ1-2,ASSLGQAPANYGYT
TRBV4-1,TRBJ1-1,ASSALRQGTGKNTEAF
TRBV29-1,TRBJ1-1,SGIRQSTEAF
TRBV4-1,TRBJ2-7,ASSQVVGTGYEQY
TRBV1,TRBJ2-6,TSSPRRLCTKRANVLT
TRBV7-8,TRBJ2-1,ASSHQGQGINEQF
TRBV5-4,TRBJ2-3,ASSRTSGRAGGTDTQY
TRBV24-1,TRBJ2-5,ATSDSRKTAQETQY
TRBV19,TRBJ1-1,ASSIPRRDTEAF
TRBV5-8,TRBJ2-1,ASLIWSTGTTDNEQF
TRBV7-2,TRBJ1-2,ASSLDRVTFTGGYT
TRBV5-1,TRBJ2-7,ASSSGVTYEQY
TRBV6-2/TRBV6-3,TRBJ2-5,ASSQDRGIQETQY
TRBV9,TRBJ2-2,ASSLRTGPTGELF
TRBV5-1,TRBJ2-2,ASSITGDPTGELF
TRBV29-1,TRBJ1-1,SVAILGETEAF
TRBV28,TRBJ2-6,ASSLPGGPGANVLT
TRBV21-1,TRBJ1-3,ASSAQWGRSGNTIY
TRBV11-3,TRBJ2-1,ASSLTASGTNLAEQF
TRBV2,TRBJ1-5,ASSGDRSSNQPQH
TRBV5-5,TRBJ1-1,ASSLAFLGRQLNTEAF
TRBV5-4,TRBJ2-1,ASSLSGRAGDEQF
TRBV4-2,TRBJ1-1,ASSQDAGTNTEAF
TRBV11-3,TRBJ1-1,ASSSRGGGTEAF
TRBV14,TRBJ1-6,ASSSRTGDNSPLH
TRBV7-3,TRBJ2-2,ASSSGGELF
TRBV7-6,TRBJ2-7,ASSSSPASGLYEQY
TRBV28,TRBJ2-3,ASERTGPDTQY
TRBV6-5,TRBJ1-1,ASSYWDSHAGTEAF
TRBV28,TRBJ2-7,ASGLGTSGTSYEQY
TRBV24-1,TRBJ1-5,ATSDHSGESHQPQH
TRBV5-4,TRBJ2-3,ASSLGLAGPFTDTQY
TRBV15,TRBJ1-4,ATSRVQLPTNEKLF
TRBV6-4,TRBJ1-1,ASRTGQWDTEAF
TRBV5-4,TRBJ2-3,ASRTGLAGVTDTQY
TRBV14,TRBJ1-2,ASSEDSYIWGYT
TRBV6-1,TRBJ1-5,ASSVELLQGRGNQPQH
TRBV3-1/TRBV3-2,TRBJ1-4,ASSQSFSGWGEKLF
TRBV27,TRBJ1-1,ATSAGGTEAF
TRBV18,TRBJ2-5,ASSPRGGGETQY